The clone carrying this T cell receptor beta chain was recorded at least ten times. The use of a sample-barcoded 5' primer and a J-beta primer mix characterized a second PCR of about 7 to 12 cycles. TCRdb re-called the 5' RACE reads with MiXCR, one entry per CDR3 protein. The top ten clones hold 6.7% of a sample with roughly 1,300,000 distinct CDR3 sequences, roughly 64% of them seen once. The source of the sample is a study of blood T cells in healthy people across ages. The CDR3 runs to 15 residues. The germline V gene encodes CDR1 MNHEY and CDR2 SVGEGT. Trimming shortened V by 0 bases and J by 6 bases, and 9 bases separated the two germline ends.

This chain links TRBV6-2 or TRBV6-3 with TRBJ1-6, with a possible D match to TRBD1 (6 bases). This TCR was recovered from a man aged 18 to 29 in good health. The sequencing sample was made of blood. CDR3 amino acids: CASSYSGAGNSPLHF. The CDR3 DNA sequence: TGTGCCAGCAGTTACTCGGGGGCCGGTAATTCACCCCTCCACTTT.